A selection of T cell receptor beta chains follows, all from one sample in a study of T cell responses to AZD1222 COVID-19 vaccine. The repertoire was sequenced with immunoSEQ multiplex PCR; TCRdb's copy has only in-frame clones and lacks some. Of over 100,000 clones listed, 93% are singletons. The source was peripheral blood, collected on day 0 of AZD1222 vaccination. The receptors shown here come from an adult in good health. CDR3s include the opening cysteine and the closing phenylalanine or tryptophan. A D gene is named only where the DNA matches it firmly. Not all rows give a size; the values are once, few, many and, for expanded clones, a class.

cdr3_aa: CASSLGTGNNQPQHF
cdr3_nt: TGTGCCAGCAGTCTTGGGACAGGGAACAATCAGCCCCAGCATTTT
d_call: TRBD1
v_call: TRBV28
j_call: TRBJ1-5
clone_size: once

cdr3_aa: CASSQTSGNNEQFF
cdr3_nt: TGTGCCAGCAGTCAGACTAGCGGGAACAATGAGCAGTTCTTC
d_call: TRBD2
v_call: TRBV6-5
j_call: TRBJ2-1
clone_size: .

cdr3_aa: CASSLNRGEAGYTF
cdr3_nt: TGTGCCAGCAGCTTAAACAGGGGGGAGGCTGGCTACACCTTC
d_call: TRBD1
v_call: TRBV7-2
j_call: TRBJ1-2
clone_size: once

cdr3_aa: CASGLRERKTQYF
cdr3_nt: TGTGCCAGCGGGTTGCGGGAGAGGAAGACCCAGTACTTC
d_call: TRBD2
v_call: TRBV2
j_call: TRBJ2-5
clone_size: .

cdr3_aa: CATREGQGGEKLFF
cdr3_nt: TGTGCCACCAGGGAGGGACAGGGCGGAGAAAAACTGTTTTTT
d_call: TRBD1
v_call: TRBV4-2
j_call: TRBJ1-4
clone_size: .

cdr3_aa: CASSYSGSDSPLHF
cdr3_nt: TGTGCCAGCAGTTACTCAGGGTCGGATTCACCCCTCCACTTT
d_call: .
v_call: TRBV6-5
j_call: TRBJ1-6
clone_size: .

cdr3_aa: CASSLIGRGQVAEAFF
cdr3_nt: TGTGCCAGCAGTTTAATCGGCAGGGGGCAAGTTGCTGAAGCTTTCTTT
d_call: TRBD1
v_call: TRBV28
j_call: TRBJ1-1
clone_size: .

cdr3_aa: CAIRNRDRGPNEQFF
cdr3_nt: TGTGCCATCAGGAACCGGGACAGGGGTCCCAATGAGCAGTTCTTC
d_call: TRBD1
v_call: TRBV10-3
j_call: TRBJ2-1
clone_size: .

cdr3_aa: CASSNGGRASYEQYF
cdr3_nt: TGTGCCAGTAGTAATGGCGGGAGGGCCTCCTACGAGCAGTACTTC
d_call: TRBD2
v_call: TRBV19
j_call: TRBJ2-7
clone_size: .

cdr3_aa: CATSRDGGSSYNEQFF
cdr3_nt: TGTGCCACCAGCAGAGATGGGGGGAGCTCCTACAATGAGCAGTTCTTC
d_call: .
v_call: TRBV15
j_call: TRBJ2-1
clone_size: .

cdr3_aa: CASRLTGGSSYEQYF
cdr3_nt: TGTGCCAGCAGGTTGACAGGGGGTTCCTCCTACGAGCAGTACTTC
d_call: TRBD1
v_call: TRBV5-8
j_call: TRBJ2-7
clone_size: .

cdr3_aa: CASSAQVSQYF
cdr3_nt: TGTGCCAGCAGCGCCCAGGTGTCCCAGTACTTC
d_call: .
v_call: TRBV7-9
j_call: TRBJ2-5
clone_size: .

cdr3_aa: CASSLSGAEAFF
cdr3_nt: TGTGCCAGCAGCTTATCCGGGGCTGAAGCTTTCTTT
d_call: .
v_call: TRBV11-2
j_call: TRBJ1-1
clone_size: .

cdr3_aa: CASGGLAGLWDEQFF
cdr3_nt: TGTGCCAGCGGGGGACTAGCAGGCCTTTGGGATGAGCAGTTCTTC
d_call: TRBD2
v_call: TRBV6-5
j_call: TRBJ2-1
clone_size: .

cdr3_aa: CATSATGLAGVYYNEQFF
cdr3_nt: TGTGCCACCAGTGCTACGGGACTAGCGGGAGTATACTACAATGAGCAGTTCTTC
d_call: TRBD2
v_call: TRBV24-1
j_call: TRBJ2-1
clone_size: .

cdr3_aa: CASSLEGFTGTGNTIYF
cdr3_nt: TGTGCCAGCAGCTTAGAAGGGTTTACAGGGACTGGAAACACCATATATTTT
d_call: .
v_call: TRBV7-2
j_call: TRBJ1-3
clone_size: .

cdr3_aa: CASSYDMTGVTDTQYF
cdr3_nt: TGTGCCAGCAGTTACGATATGACAGGGGTCACAGATACGCAGTATTTT
d_call: TRBD1
v_call: TRBV6-5
j_call: TRBJ2-3
clone_size: .

cdr3_aa: CAISSYQETQYF
cdr3_nt: TGTGCCATCAGTTCGTACCAAGAGACCCAGTACTTC
d_call: .
v_call: TRBV10-3
j_call: TRBJ2-5
clone_size: .

cdr3_aa: CASSWTSGINNEQFF
cdr3_nt: TGTGCCAGCAGCTGGACTAGCGGGATAAACAATGAGCAGTTCTTC
d_call: TRBD2
v_call: TRBV7-2
j_call: TRBJ2-1
clone_size: .

cdr3_aa: CASAAGGPYNEQFF
cdr3_nt: TGTGCCAGCGCGGCGGGAGGGCCCTACAATGAGCAGTTCTTC
d_call: TRBD2
v_call: TRBV28
j_call: TRBJ2-1
clone_size: .

cdr3_aa: CASSLTGDTQYF
cdr3_nt: TGTGCCAGCAGCTTAACAGGGGATACGCAGTATTTT
d_call: .
v_call: TRBV11-2
j_call: TRBJ2-3
clone_size: .

cdr3_aa: CAWTRRGTPYEQYF
cdr3_nt: TGTGCCTGGACGCGTAGAGGGACTCCCTACGAGCAGTACTTC
d_call: .
v_call: TRBV30
j_call: TRBJ2-7
clone_size: once

cdr3_aa: CASSDGNNQPQHF
cdr3_nt: TGTGCCAGCAGTGACGGAAATAATCAGCCCCAGCATTTT
d_call: .
v_call: TRBV2
j_call: TRBJ1-5
clone_size: .

cdr3_aa: CAWRPGGDTIYF
cdr3_nt: TGTGCCTGGAGGCCCGGGGGGGACACCATATATTTT
d_call: .
v_call: TRBV30
j_call: TRBJ1-3
clone_size: .

cdr3_aa: CASSASGSAYEQYF
cdr3_nt: TGTGCCAGTAGTGCTAGCGGGTCTGCCTACGAGCAGTACTTC
d_call: TRBD2
v_call: TRBV19
j_call: TRBJ2-7
clone_size: .

cdr3_aa: CAISDRTSGTGFQFF
cdr3_nt: TGTGCCATCAGTGATAGGACTAGCGGGACGGGTTTCCAGTTCTTC
d_call: TRBD2
v_call: TRBV10-3
j_call: TRBJ2-1
clone_size: .

cdr3_aa: CASTPTSGMINEQFF
cdr3_nt: TGTGCCAGCACCCCGACTAGCGGGATGATCAATGAGCAGTTCTTC
d_call: TRBD2
v_call: TRBV27
j_call: TRBJ2-1
clone_size: .

cdr3_aa: CASRGTVINTEAFF
cdr3_nt: TGTGCCAGTAGGGGGACAGTAATCAACACTGAAGCTTTCTTT
d_call: TRBD1
v_call: TRBV19
j_call: TRBJ1-1
clone_size: .

cdr3_aa: CASSHRPAYISNQPQHF
cdr3_nt: TGTGCCAGTAGTCACAGGCCCGCCTATATTAGCAATCAGCCCCAGCATTTT
d_call: .
v_call: TRBV19
j_call: TRBJ1-5
clone_size: .

cdr3_aa: CASSQDRGGAFNSPLHF
cdr3_nt: TGCGCCAGCAGCCAAGATAGGGGGGGCGCATTCAACTCACCCCTCCACTTT
d_call: .
v_call: TRBV4-3
j_call: TRBJ1-6
clone_size: .

cdr3_aa: CASSSGGGGQPQHF
cdr3_nt: TGCGCCAGCAGCTCAGGGGGCGGCGGTCAGCCCCAGCATTTT
d_call: TRBD1
v_call: TRBV5-1
j_call: TRBJ1-5
clone_size: few

cdr3_aa: CAWRAGSYNEQFF
cdr3_nt: TGTGCCTGGAGGGCAGGCTCCTACAATGAGCAGTTCTTC
d_call: .
v_call: TRBV30
j_call: TRBJ2-1
clone_size: .

cdr3_aa: CASSQVVATSGRDYEQYF
cdr3_nt: TGCGCCAGCAGCCAAGTTGTCGCGACTAGCGGGAGAGACTACGAGCAGTACTTC
d_call: TRBD2
v_call: TRBV4-1
j_call: TRBJ2-7
clone_size: .

cdr3_aa: CASSPEVTLNNEQFF
cdr3_nt: TGTGCCAGCAGCCCAGAAGTGACGCTGAACAATGAGCAGTTCTTC
d_call: .
v_call: TRBV7-9
j_call: TRBJ2-1
clone_size: .

cdr3_aa: CASSPFGGSTEAFF
cdr3_nt: TGTGCCAGCAGCCCTTTCGGTGGAAGCACTGAAGCTTTCTTT
d_call: .
v_call: TRBV3-1/TRBV3-2
j_call: TRBJ1-1
clone_size: .

cdr3_aa: CSAVGPAQPHYSYNEQFF
cdr3_nt: TGCAGCGCCGTTGGTCCTGCCCAACCCCATTACTCCTACAATGAGCAGTTCTTC
d_call: .
v_call: TRBV29-1
j_call: TRBJ2-1
clone_size: .

cdr3_aa: CASSLALRDEQYF
cdr3_nt: TGTGCCAGCAGCTTAGCTTTGAGGGACGAGCAGTACTTC
d_call: .
v_call: TRBV11-2
j_call: TRBJ2-7
clone_size: .

cdr3_aa: CASSPPQGRHYNEQFF
cdr3_nt: TGTGCCAGCAGCCCCCCTCAGGGGCGGCATTACAATGAGCAGTTCTTC
d_call: .
v_call: TRBV28
j_call: TRBJ2-1
clone_size: .

cdr3_aa: CASRQGGFRTEAFF
cdr3_nt: TGTGCCAGCAGGCAAGGGGGGTTCCGCACTGAAGCTTTCTTT
d_call: .
v_call: TRBV27
j_call: TRBJ1-1
clone_size: .

cdr3_aa: CASSRVIVGTEAFF
cdr3_nt: TGTGCCAGCAGCCGCGTCATTGTTGGCACTGAAGCTTTCTTT
d_call: .
v_call: TRBV7-9
j_call: TRBJ1-1
clone_size: .

cdr3_aa: CASTYSGRASRETQYF
cdr3_nt: TGTGCCAGCACATATAGCGGGAGGGCATCAAGGGAGACCCAGTACTTC
d_call: TRBD2
v_call: TRBV2
j_call: TRBJ2-5
clone_size: .

cdr3_aa: CASSEEGGTPYEQYF
cdr3_nt: TGTGCCAGCAGTGAAGAGGGTGGGACCCCCTACGAGCAGTACTTC
d_call: .
v_call: TRBV6-1
j_call: TRBJ2-7
clone_size: .

cdr3_aa: CASSFARTGELFF
cdr3_nt: TGTGCCAGCAGTTTTGCGAGAACCGGGGAGCTGTTTTTT
d_call: .
v_call: TRBV12-3/TRBV12-4
j_call: TRBJ2-2
clone_size: .

cdr3_aa: CASSARGLAGYYEQYF
cdr3_nt: TGTGCCAGCAGCGCCCGGGGTTTAGCGGGGTACTACGAGCAGTACTTC
d_call: TRBD2
v_call: TRBV2
j_call: TRBJ2-7
clone_size: once